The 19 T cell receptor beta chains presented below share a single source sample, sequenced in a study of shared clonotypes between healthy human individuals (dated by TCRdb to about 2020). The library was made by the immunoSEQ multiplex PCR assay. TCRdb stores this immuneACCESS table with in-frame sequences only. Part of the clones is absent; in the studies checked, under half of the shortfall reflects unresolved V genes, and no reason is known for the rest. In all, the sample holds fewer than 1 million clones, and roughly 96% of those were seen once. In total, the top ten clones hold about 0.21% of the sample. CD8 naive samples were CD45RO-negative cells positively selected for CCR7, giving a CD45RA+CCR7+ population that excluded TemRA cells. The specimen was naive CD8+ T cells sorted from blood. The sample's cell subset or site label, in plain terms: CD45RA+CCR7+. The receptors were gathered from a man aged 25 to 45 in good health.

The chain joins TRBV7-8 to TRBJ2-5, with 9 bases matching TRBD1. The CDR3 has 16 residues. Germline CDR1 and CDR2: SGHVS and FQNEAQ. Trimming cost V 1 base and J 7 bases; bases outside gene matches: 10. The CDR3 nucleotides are TGTGCCAGCAGCTTAGTTGGACAGGGGTTTAAAGGGACCCAGTACTTC. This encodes CASSLVGQGFKGTQYF. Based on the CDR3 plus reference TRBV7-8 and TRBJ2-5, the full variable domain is GAGVSQSPRYKVAKRGQDVALRCDPISGHVSLFWYQQALGQGPEFLTYFQNEAQLDKSGLPSDRFFAERPEGSVSTLKIQRTQQEDSAVYLCASSLVGQGFKGTQYFGPGTRLLVL.

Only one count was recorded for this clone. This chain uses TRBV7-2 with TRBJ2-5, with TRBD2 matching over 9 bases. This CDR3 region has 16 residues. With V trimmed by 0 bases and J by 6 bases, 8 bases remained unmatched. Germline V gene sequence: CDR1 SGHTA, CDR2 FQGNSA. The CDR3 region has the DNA TGTGCCAGCAGCTTAGCTTCTAGCGGGGCAAGGAAGACCCAGTACTTC. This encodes CASSLASSGARKTQYF.

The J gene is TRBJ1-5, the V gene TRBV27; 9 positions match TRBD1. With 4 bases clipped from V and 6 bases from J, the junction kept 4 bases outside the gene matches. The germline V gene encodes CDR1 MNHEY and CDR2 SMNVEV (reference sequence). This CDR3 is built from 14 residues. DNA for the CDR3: TGTGCCAGCAGTTGGACAGGGGAAGTTCAGCCCCAGCATTTT. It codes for CASSWTGEVQPQHF.

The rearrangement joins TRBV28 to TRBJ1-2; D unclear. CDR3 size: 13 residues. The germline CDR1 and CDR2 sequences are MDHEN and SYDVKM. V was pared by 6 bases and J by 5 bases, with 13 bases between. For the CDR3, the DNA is TGTGCCAGCAGCCCCCCGGCGGGTTATGGCTACACCTTC. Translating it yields CASSPPAGYGYTF.

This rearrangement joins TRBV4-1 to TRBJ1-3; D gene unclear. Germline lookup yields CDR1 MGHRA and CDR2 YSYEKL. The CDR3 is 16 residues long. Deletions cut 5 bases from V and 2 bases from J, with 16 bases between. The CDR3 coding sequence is TGCGCCAGCAGCACGAAGCCAGTTATGCCTGGAAACACCATATATTTT. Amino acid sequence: CASSTKPVMPGNTIYF.

CDR3 amino acids: CSVEGVSGISYNEQFF. CDR3 DNA: TGCAGCGTTGAGGGGGTTAGCGGGATCTCCTACAATGAGCAGTTCTTC. The chain uses TRBV29-1 and TRBJ2-1, with 8 bases aligning to TRBD2. The CDR3 has 16 residues. CDR1 is SQVTM and CDR2 is ANQGSEA in the germline V gene. Trimming took 3 bases from V and 0 from J; bases not matched to a gene: 7.

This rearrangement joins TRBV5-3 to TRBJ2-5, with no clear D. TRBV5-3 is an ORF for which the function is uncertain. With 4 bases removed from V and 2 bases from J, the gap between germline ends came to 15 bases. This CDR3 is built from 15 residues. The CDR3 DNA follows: TGTGCCAGAAGCCCGACGTCTGACAAGCAAGAGACCCAGTACTTC. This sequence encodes CARSPTSDKQETQYF.

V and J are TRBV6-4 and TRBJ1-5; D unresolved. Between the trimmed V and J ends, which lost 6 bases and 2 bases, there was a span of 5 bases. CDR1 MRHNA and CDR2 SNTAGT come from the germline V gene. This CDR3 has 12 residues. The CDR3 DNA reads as TGTGCCAGCAGAACGGGCAATCAGCCCCAGCATTTT. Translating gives CASRTGNQPQHF.

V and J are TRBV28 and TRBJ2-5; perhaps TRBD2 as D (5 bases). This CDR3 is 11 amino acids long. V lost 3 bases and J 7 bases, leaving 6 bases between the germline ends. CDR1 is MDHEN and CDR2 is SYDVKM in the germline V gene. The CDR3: CASSFRGTQYF. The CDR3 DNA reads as TGTGCCAGCAGTTTTCGGGGGACCCAGTACTTC.

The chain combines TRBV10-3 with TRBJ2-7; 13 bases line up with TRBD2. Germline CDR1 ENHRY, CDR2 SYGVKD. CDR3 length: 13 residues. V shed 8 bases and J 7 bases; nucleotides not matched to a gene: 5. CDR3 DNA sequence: TGTGCCATCGGGACTAGCGGGGCCATGGAGCAGTACTTC. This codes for CAIGTSGAMEQYF.

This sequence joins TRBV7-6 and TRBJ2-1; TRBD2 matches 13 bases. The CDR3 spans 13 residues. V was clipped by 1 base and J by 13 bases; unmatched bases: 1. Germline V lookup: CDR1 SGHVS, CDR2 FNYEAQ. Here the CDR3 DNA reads TGTGCCAGCAGCTTAGGGACTAGCGGGAGACAGTTCTTC. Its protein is CASSLGTSGRQFF.

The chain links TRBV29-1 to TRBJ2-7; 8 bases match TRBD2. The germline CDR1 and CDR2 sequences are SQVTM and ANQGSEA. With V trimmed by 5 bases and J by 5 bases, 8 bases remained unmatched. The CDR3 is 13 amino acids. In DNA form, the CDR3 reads TGCAGCGTTTCCAGCGGGAGAGCGGACGAGCAGTACTTC. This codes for CSVSSGRADEQYF.

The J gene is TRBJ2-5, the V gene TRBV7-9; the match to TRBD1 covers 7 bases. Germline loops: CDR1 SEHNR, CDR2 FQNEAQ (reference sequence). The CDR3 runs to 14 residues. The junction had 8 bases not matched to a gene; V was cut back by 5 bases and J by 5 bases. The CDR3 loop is CASSPRDSWETQYF. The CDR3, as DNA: TGTGCCAGCAGCCCCCGGGACAGTTGGGAGACCCAGTACTTC.

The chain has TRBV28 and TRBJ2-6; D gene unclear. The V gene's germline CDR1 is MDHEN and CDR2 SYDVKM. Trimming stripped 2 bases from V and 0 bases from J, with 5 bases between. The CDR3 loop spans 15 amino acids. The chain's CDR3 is CASSLEYSGANVLTF. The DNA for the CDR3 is TGTGCCAGCAGTTTAGAGTACTCTGGGGCCAACGTCCTGACTTTC.

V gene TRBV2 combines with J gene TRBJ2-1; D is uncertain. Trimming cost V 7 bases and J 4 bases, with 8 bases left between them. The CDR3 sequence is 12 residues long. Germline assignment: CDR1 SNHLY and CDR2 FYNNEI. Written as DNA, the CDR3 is TGTGCCAGCAATAGACAATACAATGAGCAGTTCTTC. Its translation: CASNRQYNEQFF.

The CDR3 region has the DNA TGTGCCAGCAGTCCATGGGACAGGGGGCAAACTGAAGCTTTCTTT. This codes for CASSPWDRGQTEAFF. The V call is TRBV28, the J call TRBJ1-1; 12 nucleotides align to TRBD1. CDR1 MDHEN and CDR2 SYDVKM come from the germline V gene. The CDR3 totals 15 residues. V lost 5 bases and J lost 5; bases outside the gene matches: 6.

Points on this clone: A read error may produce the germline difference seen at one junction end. In DNA, the CDR3 is TGTGCCAGCAGCTTATCTACAGGTGGTTCCTCCGAGCAGTACTTC. Protein sequence: CASSLSTGGSSEQYF. The chain couples TRBV5-4 to TRBJ2-7; D possibly corresponds to TRBD1 (5 bases). Germline V gene data show CDR1 as SGHNT and CDR2 as YYREEE (reference sequence). This CDR3 has 15 amino acids.

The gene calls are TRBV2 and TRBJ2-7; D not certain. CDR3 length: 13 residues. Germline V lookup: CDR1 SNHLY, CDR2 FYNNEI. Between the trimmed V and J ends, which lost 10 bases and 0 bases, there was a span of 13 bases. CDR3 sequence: CATPKGSSYEQYF. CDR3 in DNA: TGTGCCACCCCAAAAGGTAGCTCCTACGAGCAGTACTTC.

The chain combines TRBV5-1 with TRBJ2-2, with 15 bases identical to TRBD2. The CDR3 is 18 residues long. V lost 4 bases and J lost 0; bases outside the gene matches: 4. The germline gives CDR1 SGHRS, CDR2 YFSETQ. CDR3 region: CASSPGLAGGPNTGELFF. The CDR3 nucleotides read TGCGCCAGCAGCCCCGGACTAGCGGGAGGGCCGAACACCGGGGAGCTGTTTTTT.